Described below is a single TCR beta chain sequence and its context. Its antigen is unknown. This record belongs to a study of vaccination effects on CD4 cells after COVID-19. Background on the study: Two-dose vaccination with either BNT162b2 or mRNA-1273 was given to the participants.

The assay was immunoSEQ multiplex PCR, and TCRdb's table has in-frame clones only and misses some. The profile shows 70,000 or so clones, around 79% of them singletons. This CDR3 spans 18 amino acids. Germline V gene lookup returns CDR1 MGHDK and CDR2 SYGVNS. Trimming shortened V by 5 bases and J by 1 base, and 21 bases separated the two germline ends. Overall study results and limits: From healthy vaccinees, only 1 of 255 vaccine-induced clones also reacted to common cold coronaviruses.

Sequencing followed a ViraFEST assay step that expanded antigen-specific CD4+ T cells with viral peptide pools. Culture proceeded for approximately nine days, and CD4+ T cells were then isolated. The healthy vaccine recipients, who had no prior SARS-CoV-2 infection, showed negative nucleocapsid antibodies. Days 3 and 7 saw half the medium replaced with IL-2 medium. The sequenced sample was CD4+ T cells from PBMCs cultured with HCoV-NL63 spike peptides, obtained before COVID-19 vaccination. The chain carries TRBV25-1 and TRBJ2-4, with D perhaps given as TRBD1 or TRBD2 (6 bases each). The TCR originated in a human donor who received a COVID-19 vaccine. CDR3 sequence (DNA): TGTGCCAGCAGTAGAGGCCGAGGGGGGCCTGGTGCCAAAAACATTCAGTACTTC. Translated, it gives CASSRGRGGPGAKNIQYF.